This paragraph reports one T cell receptor (beta chain). Its antigen is not known. The data were taken from a study of cytomegalovirus exposure and HLA in healthy donors. For the study at large: It was reported in a later analysis that the 120 or so validation repertoires used the same platform as the approximately 670 first-cohort repertoires. Findings and caveats of the study: Among the CMV-associated chains, three were confirmed in vitro as specific for CMV antigens.

V was shortened by 4 bases and J by 1 base, with 23 bases between the two germline ends. Germline CDR1 is LGHNA and CDR2 is YNFKEQ. The CDR3 loop spans 18 amino acids. The assay was immunoSEQ multiplex PCR, and TCRdb's table has in-frame clones only and misses some. This table holds roughly 140,000 clones, roughly nine tenths found once. The chain couples TRBV4-2 to TRBJ2-7, with a weak D call TRBD2 (6 bases). Source material: PBMCs. The sequence derives from a woman aged 18-29 years in good health and CMV-seropositive. DNA of the CDR3: TGTGCCAGCAGCCCTGACTCCGCGGAGGGACCTCCTTCCTACGAGCAGTACTTC. Translation gives CASSPDSAEGPPSYEQYF.